The clone carrying this T cell receptor (beta chain) has more than one count but fewer than ten. This sample was included in a study of cytomegalovirus exposure and HLA in healthy donors. PCR employed 60 Vbeta and 13 Jbeta primers. Methods used by the authors: Later reanalysis found approximately 76 million unique TCR beta chains, 10 million to 12 million of them shared. Using immunoSEQ multiplex PCR, the repertoire was profiled, and TCRdb retains in-frame clones only, with some absent. D and trimming were read from the DNA, whereas the V and J calls and clone size are those reported in that table. Altogether under 200,000 clones are present, about 84% being singletons, with the ten largest covering 1% to 1.5%. Germline CDR1 is SGHRS and CDR2 is YFSETQ. The CDR3 runs 15 residues. The V segment lost 0 bases and the J segment 4 bases; nucleotides outside the gene matches: 6.

The receptor's source is a man aged 45-60 years in good health and CMV-seropositive. The sample taken for sequencing was PBMCs. V and J are TRBV5-1 and TRBJ1-2, with 7 bases fitting TRBD1. The CDR3 nucleotides are TGCGCCAGCAGCTTGGGAGACAGGGAACTCTATGGCTACACCTTC. The encoded protein is CASSLGDRELYGYTF.